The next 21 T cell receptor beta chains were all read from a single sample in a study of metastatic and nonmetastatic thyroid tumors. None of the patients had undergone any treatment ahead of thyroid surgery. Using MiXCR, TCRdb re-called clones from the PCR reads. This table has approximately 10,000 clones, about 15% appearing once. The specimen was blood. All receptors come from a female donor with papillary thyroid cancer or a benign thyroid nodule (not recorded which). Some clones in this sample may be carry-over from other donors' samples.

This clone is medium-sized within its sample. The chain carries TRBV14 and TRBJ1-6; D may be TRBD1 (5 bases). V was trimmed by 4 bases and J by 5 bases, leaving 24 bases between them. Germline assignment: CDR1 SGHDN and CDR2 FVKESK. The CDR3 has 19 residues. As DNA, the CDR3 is TGTGCCAGCAGCCTCAGACGGGGGTCTAGCGTCTCAAATAATTCACCCCTCCACTTT. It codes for CASSLRRGSSVSNNSPLHF.

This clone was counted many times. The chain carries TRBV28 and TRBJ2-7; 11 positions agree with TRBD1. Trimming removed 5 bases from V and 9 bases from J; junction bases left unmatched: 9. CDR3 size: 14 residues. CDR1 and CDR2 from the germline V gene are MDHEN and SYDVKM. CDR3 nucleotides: TGTGCCAGCAGTCCCGGACAGGGGGCGCCTGTGCAGTACTTC. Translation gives CASSPGQGAPVQYF.

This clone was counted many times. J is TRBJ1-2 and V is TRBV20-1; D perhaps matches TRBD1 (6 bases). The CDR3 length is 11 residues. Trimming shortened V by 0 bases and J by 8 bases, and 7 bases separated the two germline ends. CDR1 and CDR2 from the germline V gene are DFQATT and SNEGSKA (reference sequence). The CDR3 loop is CSAREGGGYTF. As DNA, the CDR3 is TGCAGTGCTAGAGAAGGGGGAGGCTACACCTTC.

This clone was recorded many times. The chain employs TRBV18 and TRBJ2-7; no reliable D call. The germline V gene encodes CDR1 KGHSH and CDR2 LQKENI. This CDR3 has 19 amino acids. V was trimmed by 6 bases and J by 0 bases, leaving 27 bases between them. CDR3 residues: CASSDPPGLKHRYSYEQYF. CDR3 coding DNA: TGTGCCAGCTCTGACCCCCCGGGCCTCAAACACCGATACTCCTACGAGCAGTACTTC.

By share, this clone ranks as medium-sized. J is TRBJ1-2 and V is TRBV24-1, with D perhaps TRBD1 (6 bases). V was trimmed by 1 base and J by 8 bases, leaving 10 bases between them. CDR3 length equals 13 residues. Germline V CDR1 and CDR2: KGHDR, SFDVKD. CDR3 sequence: CATSDLGGAGYTF. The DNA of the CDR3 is TGTGCCACCAGTGATTTAGGGGGTGCGGGCTACACCTTC.

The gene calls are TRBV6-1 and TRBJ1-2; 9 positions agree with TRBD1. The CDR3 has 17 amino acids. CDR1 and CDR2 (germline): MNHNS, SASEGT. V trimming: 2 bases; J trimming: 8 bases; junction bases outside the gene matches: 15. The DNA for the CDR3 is TGTGCCAGCAGTGAATTTTCGGGGGACAGGGAAGTTAGAGGCTACACCTTC. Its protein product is CASSEFSGDREVRGYTF.

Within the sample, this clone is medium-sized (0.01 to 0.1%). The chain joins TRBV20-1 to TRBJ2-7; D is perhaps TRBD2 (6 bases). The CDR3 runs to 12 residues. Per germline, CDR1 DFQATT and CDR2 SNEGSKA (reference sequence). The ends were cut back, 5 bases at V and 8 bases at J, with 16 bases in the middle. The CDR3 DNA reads TGCAGTGCTCCAAGGGCGGGGATCAAGCAGTACTTC. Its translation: CSAPRAGIKQYF.

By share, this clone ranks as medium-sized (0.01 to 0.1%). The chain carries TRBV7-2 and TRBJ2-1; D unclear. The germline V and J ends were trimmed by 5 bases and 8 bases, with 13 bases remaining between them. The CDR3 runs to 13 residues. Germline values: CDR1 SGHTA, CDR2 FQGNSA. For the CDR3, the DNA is TGTGCCAGCAGCCTAGTAAGTTCGGATGAGCAGTTCTTC. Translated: CASSLVSSDEQFF.

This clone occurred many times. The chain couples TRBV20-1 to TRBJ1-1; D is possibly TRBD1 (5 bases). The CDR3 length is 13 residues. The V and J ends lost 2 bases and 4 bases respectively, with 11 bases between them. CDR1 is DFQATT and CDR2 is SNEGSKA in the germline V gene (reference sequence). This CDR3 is CSARCGASTEAFF. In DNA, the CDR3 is TGCAGTGCTAGATGTGGGGCGTCCACTGAAGCTTTCTTT.

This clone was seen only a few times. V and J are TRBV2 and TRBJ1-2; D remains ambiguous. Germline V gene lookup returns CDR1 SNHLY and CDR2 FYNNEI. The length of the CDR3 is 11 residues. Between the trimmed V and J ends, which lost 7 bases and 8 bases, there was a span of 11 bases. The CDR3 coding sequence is TGTGCCAGCATCACGGTCGGCGGCTACACCTTC. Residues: CASITVGGYTF. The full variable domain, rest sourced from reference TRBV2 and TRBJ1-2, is EPEVTQTPSHQVTQMGQEVILRCVPISNHLYFYWYRQILGQKVEFLVSFYNNEISEKSEIFDDQFSVERPDGSNFTLKIRSTKLEDSAMYFCASITVGGYTFGSGTRLTVV.

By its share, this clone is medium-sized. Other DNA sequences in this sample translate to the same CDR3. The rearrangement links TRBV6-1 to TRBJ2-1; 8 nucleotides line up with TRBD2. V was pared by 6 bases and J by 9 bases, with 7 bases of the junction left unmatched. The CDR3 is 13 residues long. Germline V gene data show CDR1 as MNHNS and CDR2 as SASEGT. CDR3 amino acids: CASSSSGKAEQFF. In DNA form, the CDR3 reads TGTGCCAGCAGCAGTAGCGGGAAGGCTGAGCAGTTCTTC.

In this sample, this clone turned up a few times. The CDR3 loop is CASRRETGMAAEAFF. The CDR3 bases are TGTGCCAGCAGAAGAGAGACAGGGATGGCCGCTGAAGCTTTCTTT. The V gene is TRBV6-4, the J gene TRBJ1-1, with 7 bases matching TRBD1. The CDR3 has 15 residues. The V gene end was trimmed by 6 bases and the J gene end by 6 bases; junction bases not matched to a gene: 13. CDR1 and CDR2 (germline): MRHNA, SNTAGT.

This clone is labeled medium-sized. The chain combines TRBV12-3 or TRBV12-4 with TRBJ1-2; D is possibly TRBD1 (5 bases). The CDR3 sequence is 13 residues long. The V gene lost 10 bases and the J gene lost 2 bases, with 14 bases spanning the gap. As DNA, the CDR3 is TGTGCCACCCAAGTGGGGGAGAACTATGGCTACACCTTC. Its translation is CATQVGENYGYTF.

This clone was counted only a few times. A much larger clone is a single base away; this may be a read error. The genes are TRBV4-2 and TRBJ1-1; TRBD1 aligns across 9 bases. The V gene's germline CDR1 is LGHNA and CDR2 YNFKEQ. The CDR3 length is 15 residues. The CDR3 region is CASSYQQGADTEASF. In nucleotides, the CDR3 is TGTGCCAGCAGCTATCAACAGGGGGCAGACACTGAAGCTTCCTTT.

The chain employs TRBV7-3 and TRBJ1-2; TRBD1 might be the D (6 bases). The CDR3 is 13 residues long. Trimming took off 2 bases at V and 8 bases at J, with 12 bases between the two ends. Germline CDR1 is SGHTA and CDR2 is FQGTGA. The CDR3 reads CASSLGAGAGYTF. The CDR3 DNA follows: TGTGCCAGCAGCTTAGGGGCAGGGGCCGGCTACACCTTC.

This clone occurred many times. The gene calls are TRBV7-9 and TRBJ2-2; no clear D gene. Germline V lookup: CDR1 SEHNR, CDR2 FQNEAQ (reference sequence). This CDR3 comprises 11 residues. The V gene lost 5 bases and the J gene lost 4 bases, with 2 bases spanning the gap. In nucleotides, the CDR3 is TGTGCCAGCAGCCCCACCGGGGAGCTGTTTTTT. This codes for CASSPTGELFF.

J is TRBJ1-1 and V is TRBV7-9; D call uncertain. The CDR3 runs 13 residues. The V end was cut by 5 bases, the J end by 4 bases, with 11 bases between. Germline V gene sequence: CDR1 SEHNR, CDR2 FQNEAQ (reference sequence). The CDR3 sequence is CASSHFQSTEAFF. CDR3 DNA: TGTGCCAGCAGCCACTTCCAATCCACTGAAGCTTTCTTT. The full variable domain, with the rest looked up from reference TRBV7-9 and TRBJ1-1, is DTGVSQNPRHKITKRGQNVTFRCDPISEHNRLYWYRQTLGQGPEFLTYFQNEAQLEKSRLLSDRFSAERPKGSFSTLEIQRTEQGDSAMYLCASSHFQSTEAFFGQGTRLTVV.

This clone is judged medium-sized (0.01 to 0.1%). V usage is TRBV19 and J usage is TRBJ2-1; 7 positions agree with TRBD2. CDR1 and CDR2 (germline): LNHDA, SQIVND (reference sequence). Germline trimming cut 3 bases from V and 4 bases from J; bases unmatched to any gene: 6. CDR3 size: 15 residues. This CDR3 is CASSMGGGIYNEQFF. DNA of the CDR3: TGTGCCAGTAGTATGGGGGGGGGTATTTACAATGAGCAGTTCTTC.

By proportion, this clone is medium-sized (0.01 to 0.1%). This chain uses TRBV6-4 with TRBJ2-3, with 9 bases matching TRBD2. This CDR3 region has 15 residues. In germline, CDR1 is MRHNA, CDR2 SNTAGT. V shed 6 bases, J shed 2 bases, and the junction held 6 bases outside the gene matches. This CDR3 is CASSATSGNTDTQYF. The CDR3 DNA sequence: TGTGCCAGCAGCGCGACTAGCGGCAACACAGATACGCAGTATTTT.

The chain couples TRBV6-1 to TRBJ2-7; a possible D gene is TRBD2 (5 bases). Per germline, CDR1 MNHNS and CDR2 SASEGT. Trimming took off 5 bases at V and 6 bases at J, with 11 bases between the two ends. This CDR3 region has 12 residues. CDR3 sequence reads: CASSQTDFEQYF. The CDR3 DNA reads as TGTGCCAGCAGTCAGACGGACTTCGAGCAGTACTTC.

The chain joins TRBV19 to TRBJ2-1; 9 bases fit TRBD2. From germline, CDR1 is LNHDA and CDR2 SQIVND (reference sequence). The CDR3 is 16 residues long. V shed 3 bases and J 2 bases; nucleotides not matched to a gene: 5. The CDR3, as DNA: TGTGCCAGTAGTATTAGCCTAGCGGGAACCTACAATGAGCAGTTCTTC. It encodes CASSISLAGTYNEQFF.